A single sample gave rise to the 23 T cell receptor beta chains below, sequenced in a study of T cells in Graves' hyperthyroidism and ophthalmopathy. RNA transcripts gave rise to amplified TCR beta CDR3 regions. RT-PCR in the first round (using the HTBI primer set) targeted the TCR CDR3. TCRdb ran MiXCR on the multiplex PCR reads and lists one entry per CDR3 protein. Of fewer than 550,000 distinct CDR3 sequences in the sample, approximately 15% were seen once. The specimen sequenced was blood. All receptors come from a woman younger than 35 with Graves' hyperthyroidism.

This clonotype was recorded many times. This chain links TRBV5-1 with TRBJ2-1; no clear D gene. The CDR3 is 17 residues long. The ends were cut back, 7 bases at V and 0 bases at J, with 20 bases in the middle. From germline, CDR1 is SGHRS and CDR2 YFSETQ. The CDR3 reads CASRPPELVSSYNEQFF. DNA for the CDR3: TGCGCCAGCCGCCCCCCTGAGTTAGTTAGCTCCTACAATGAGCAGTTCTTC. The full variable domain, its missing parts supplied by reference TRBV5-1 and TRBJ2-1, is KAGVTQTPRYLIKTRGQQVTLSCSPISGHRSVSWYQQTPGQGLQFLFEYFSETQRNKGNFPGRFSGRQFSNSRSEMNVSTLELGDSALYLCASRPPELVSSYNEQFFGPGTRLTVL.

Details on this clonotype: This could be a read error, since a much larger clone is one nucleotide away. The DNA for the CDR3 is TGTGCCAGCCCCGCAATAGGGGGCGCGAACGCTGAAGCTTTCTTT. This sequence encodes CASPAIGGANAEAFF. The genes are TRBV2 and TRBJ1-1; 7 bases agree with TRBD1. Germline V gene lookup returns CDR1 SNHLY and CDR2 FYNNEI. This CDR3 contains 15 residues.

This clonotype was seen many times. V is TRBV11-2 and J is TRBJ1-1; no clear D gene. The germline CDR1 and CDR2 sequences are SGHAT and FQNNGV. V was pared by 1 base and J by 6 bases, with 9 bases between. The CDR3 is 13 residues long. CDR3 nucleotides: TGTGCCAGCAGCTTAGTTGCGGGCGCTGAAGCTTTCTTT. Protein: CASSLVAGAEAFF.

This clonotype was recorded at least ten times. The rearrangement joins TRBV7-8 to TRBJ2-7; a possible D gene is TRBD2 (7 bases). CDR3 length: 15 residues. Trimming took off 4 bases at V and 4 bases at J, with 17 bases between the two ends. From germline, CDR1 is SGHVS and CDR2 FQNEAQ. DNA for the CDR3: TGTGCCAGCAGCTCGATAGGGGGAGGGGGGTACGAGCAGTACTTC. It codes for CASSSIGGGGYEQYF.

This clonotype was picked up many times. CDR3 amino acids: CSSLSSGLSNTEAFF. The CDR3 coding sequence is TGCAGCTCCCTTTCCTCCGGGCTATCGAACACTGAAGCTTTCTTT. The chain combines TRBV29-1 with TRBJ1-1, with unresolved D. CDR1 and CDR2 (germline): SQVTM, ANQGSEA. V was cut by 8 bases and J by 1 base, with 20 bases left in between. This CDR3 has 15 amino acids.

This clonotype was detected a few times. This chain joins TRBV15 and TRBJ1-1; D gene uncertain. Germline V lookup: CDR1 LNHNV, CDR2 YYDKDF (reference sequence). The germline V and J ends were trimmed by 0 bases and 10 bases, with 18 bases remaining between them. The CDR3 spans 15 residues. The CDR3 spells CATSRDPGGPRGAFF. CDR3 nucleotide sequence: TGTGCCACCAGCAGAGATCCGGGCGGGCCACGGGGAGCTTTCTTT.

This clonotype was counted many times. V is TRBV11-1 and J is TRBJ2-7; D is possibly TRBD2 (5 bases). The V end was cut by 5 bases, the J end by 1 base, with 12 bases between. Germline CDR1 is SGHAT and CDR2 is FQDESV (reference sequence). The CDR3 consists of 14 residues. The CDR3: CASSRDGWSYEQYF. DNA of the CDR3: TGTGCCAGCAGCCGGGATGGGTGGTCCTACGAGCAGTACTTC.

This clonotype has more than one count but fewer than ten. The gene calls are TRBV12-3 or TRBV12-4 and TRBJ1-3; D is ambiguous. V shed 5 bases and J shed 8 bases, with 10 bases lying between them. The CDR3 has 12 residues. CDR3 loop: CASSPDRDTIYF. The CDR3 nucleotides are TGTGCCAGCAGTCCGGATCGTGACACCATATATTTT.

This clonotype came up many times. CDR3 loop: CASSFTPTGGEQFF. DNA for the CDR3: TGTGCCAGCAGTTTTACTCCTACCGGGGGTGAGCAGTTCTTC. The chain is built from TRBV27 and TRBJ2-1; D is perhaps TRBD2 (6 bases). The CDR3 is 14 amino acids. With 3 bases removed from V and 9 bases from J, the gap between germline ends came to 15 bases. Per the germline V gene, CDR1 is MNHEY and CDR2 is SMNVEV (reference sequence).

The rearrangement uses TRBV19 and TRBJ2-3, with 8 bases aligning to TRBD2. The V gene's germline CDR1 is LNHDA and CDR2 SQIVND (reference sequence). V lost 1 base and J lost 4; bases outside the gene matches: 7. This CDR3 is built from 16 residues. The DNA of the CDR3 is TGTGCCAGTAGTATAGTGACGGGACTAGGAGCAGATACGCAGTATTTT. Translating it yields CASSIVTGLGADTQYF. The full variable domain, its missing parts supplied by reference TRBV19 and TRBJ2-3, is DGGITQSPKYLFRKEGQNVTLSCEQNLNHDAMYWYRQDPGQGLRLIYYSQIVNDFQKGDIAEGYSVSREKKESFPLTVTSAQKNPTAFYLCASSIVTGLGADTQYFGPGTRLTVL.

The chain couples TRBV20-1 to TRBJ2-2; 7 nucleotides match TRBD2. This CDR3 is 14 amino acids long. The V segment lost 2 bases and the J segment 7 bases; nucleotides outside the gene matches: 7. Per the germline V gene, CDR1 is DFQATT and CDR2 is SNEGSKA (reference sequence). The chain's CDR3 is CSARLAGRNGELFF. CDR3 coding DNA: TGCAGTGCTAGACTCGCCGGGAGGAACGGGGAGCTGTTTTTT.

This clonotype has a count of ten or more. The chain couples TRBV24-1 to TRBJ2-2; D gene uncertain. From germline, CDR1 is KGHDR and CDR2 SFDVKD. Trimming pared 0 bases from V and 4 bases from J, leaving 5 bases between. This CDR3 is 14 amino acids long. DNA for the CDR3: TGTGCCACCAGTGATTTGCAAATCACCGGGGAGCTGTTTTTT. Translating gives CATSDLQITGELFF.

This clonotype has a count of ten or more. The chain links TRBV7-2 to TRBJ1-1; no firm D call. The germline V gene encodes CDR1 SGHTA and CDR2 FQGNSA. The CDR3 is 13 amino acids. Between the trimmed V and J ends, which lost 2 bases and 5 bases, there was a span of 9 bases. In DNA, the CDR3 is TGTGCCAGCAGCTTAAAGGAAACAACTGAAGCTTTCTTT. Protein product: CASSLKETTEAFF.

At least ten counts were recorded for this clonotype. This chain joins TRBV27 and TRBJ1-2; weak D call: TRBD1 (5 bases). Trimming pared 6 bases from V and 5 bases from J, leaving 16 bases between. This CDR3 region has 14 residues. Germline CDR1 MNHEY, CDR2 SMNVEV (reference sequence). CDR3 residues: CASRDHEAGYGYTF. The CDR3 bases are TGTGCCAGCAGGGACCACGAGGCAGGGTATGGCTACACCTTC.

This clonotype was observed at least ten times. J is TRBJ2-5 and V is TRBV5-1; TRBD2 might be the D (5 bases). Trimming removed 4 bases from V and 7 bases from J, with 17 bases in between. The CDR3 sequence is 14 residues long. Germline values: CDR1 SGHRS, CDR2 YFSETQ. CDR3 nucleotides: TGCGCCAGCAGCCCGGATCCGGGGAAGGGGACCCAGTACTTC. Its translation: CASSPDPGKGTQYF.

The chain links TRBV5-1 to TRBJ1-2; D gene unclear. The V end lost 0 bases, the J end lost 4 bases, and 7 bases lay between the germline ends. CDR1 SGHRS and CDR2 YFSETQ come from the germline V gene. This CDR3 has 13 residues. CDR3 amino acids: CASSLGSAYGYTF. The CDR3 coding sequence is TGCGCCAGCAGCTTGGGGTCGGCCTATGGCTACACCTTC.

This clonotype has a count of ten or more. V and J are TRBV6-1 and TRBJ2-7; no clear D. Deletions cut 8 bases from V and 2 bases from J, with 13 bases between. Germline CDR1 and CDR2: MNHNS and SASEGT. The CDR3 is 13 residues long. CDR3 loop: CASAYPLTYEQYF. The CDR3 DNA is TGTGCCAGCGCTTACCCCCTCACCTACGAGCAGTACTTC.

This clonotype was recorded a few times. The chain links TRBV19 to TRBJ2-1; D is perhaps TRBD2 (5 bases). Trimming removed 5 bases from V and 5 bases from J, with 10 bases in between. The CDR3 has 13 residues. Germline lookup yields CDR1 LNHDA and CDR2 SQIVND (reference sequence). The CDR3 protein is CASSSLANNEQFF. CDR3 coding DNA: TGTGCCAGTAGTTCCCTAGCAAACAATGAGCAGTTCTTC.

This clonotype was seen at least ten times. V is TRBV7-2 and J is TRBJ2-7; D is undetermined. Deletions cut 3 bases from V and 5 bases from J, with 14 bases between. CDR1 and CDR2 (germline): SGHTA, FQGNSA. This CDR3 is built from 14 residues. The CDR3 region has the DNA TGTGCCAGCAGCTTTGACGGGCAGGTGAACGAGCAGTACTTC. It specifies CASSFDGQVNEQYF.

This rearrangement joins TRBV4-2 to TRBJ1-6; D is possibly TRBD1 (6 bases). The CDR3 is 16 amino acids. Deletions cut 0 bases from V and 7 bases from J, with 13 bases between. In germline, CDR1 is LGHNA, CDR2 YNFKEQ. CDR3 in amino acids: CASSQELRGGNSPLHF. CDR3 sequence (DNA): TGTGCCAGCAGCCAAGAGCTGCGAGGGGGAAATTCACCCCTCCACTTT.

This clonotype came up many times. The chain links TRBV3-1 to TRBJ1-4, with 9 bases aligning to TRBD1. Per germline, CDR1 LGHDT and CDR2 YNNKEL (reference sequence). With V trimmed by 3 bases and J by 5 bases, 7 bases remained unmatched. This CDR3 is 16 amino acids long. The CDR3 here is CASSQGPGQGNEKLFF. Written as DNA, the CDR3 is TGTGCCAGCAGCCAGGGACCGGGACAGGGAAATGAAAAACTGTTTTTT.

The V call is TRBV2, the J call TRBJ2-5; 10 bases line up with TRBD2. Germline V gene data show CDR1 as SNHLY and CDR2 as FYNNEI. CDR3 size: 20 residues. Germline trimming cut 3 bases from V and 2 bases from J; bases unmatched to any gene: 18. The CDR3 here is CASSDPRRASGGNIQETQYF. The CDR3 DNA reads TGTGCCAGCAGTGATCCCCGTCGGGCTAGCGGGGGCAACATACAAGAGACCCAGTACTTC.

This clonotype was seen only a few times. This chain joins TRBV10-2 and TRBJ2-7, with TRBD1 identical over 7 bases. Germline assignment: CDR1 WSHSY and CDR2 SAAADI. Trimming cost V 6 bases and J 4 bases; bases outside gene matches: 12. There are 15 residues in the CDR3. Here the CDR3 reads CASSSLTGPGYEQYF. CDR3 in DNA: TGCGCCAGCAGCTCCTTGACAGGGCCTGGATACGAGCAGTACTTC.